Reported below is one T cell receptor (beta chain). The junction differs from germline at one of its ends, possibly a read error. The sample comes from a study of OX40 agonist ivuxolimab in advanced cancers. This table comes from immunoSEQ multiplex PCR, and its TCRdb copy is limited to in-frame clones, with some not included. The table shows 70,000 to 95,000 clones, with around 90% occurring only once. From germline, CDR1 is SQVTM and CDR2 ANQGSEA. This CDR3 has 11 residues. The sequence derives from an adult with an advanced solid tumor such as melanoma, head and neck, liver or kidney cancer. The chain joins TRBV29-1 to TRBJ1-4; D is uncertain. This specimen consisted of CD4+ or CD8+ T cells sorted from blood, obtained in a trial of the OX40 agonist ivuxolimab. This CDR3 reads CSVEDPGGRLF. The CDR3, as DNA: TGCAGCGTTGAAGATCCGGGCGGAAGGCTATTT.